Listed below are T cell receptor beta chains from one sample, sequenced in a study of regulatory T cells in long-lasting Graves disease. TCRdb reprocessed the multiplex PCR reads via MiXCR and lists one record per CDR3 protein. This repertoire shows hundreds of thousands of distinct CDR3 sequences, approximately 15% found once; its top ten account for about 32%. The data were also submitted as part of a second study, on T cells in Graves' hyperthyroidism and ophthalmopathy.

Sequenced here: peripheral blood mononuclear cells (PBMCs), sampled at new diagnosis, from a patient treated with antithyroid drugs. The receptors come from a man aged 35-49 years with Graves disease. CDR3s leave out the opening cysteine and the closing phenylalanine or tryptophan. Size tells how often a clone was seen (once, few, many) or the class of an expanded clone, and some rows leave it out.

clone_size	v_call	cdr3_aa
NA	TRBV9	ASSDSPGGNYGYT
NA	TRBV4-2	ASSQGGGRAN
NA	TRBV5-1	ASSDRTGSYFNTEAF
many	TRBV28	ASSLRDSKRETQY
many	TRBV5-1	ASSPFVMGSEQY
many	TRBV7-9	ASSLARPYEQY
few	TRBV11-2	ASSRFVAGANTGELF
many	TRBV28	ASTPIQAPNSPLH
few	TRBV20-1	SARDLRRGASYEQY
many	TRBV2	ASIPEVNQPQH
many	TRBV7-9	ASSSRDSTYEQY
many	TRBV20-1	SASGLAGRGELF
NA	TRBV29-1	SVGQHSDTQY
many	TRBV29-1	SVEGLAKNIQY
many	TRBV7-2	ASSFRYLGGRDNEQF
many	TRBV5-1	ASSLLAGASSTDTQY
few	TRBV24-1	ATGGYGANTGELF
NA	TRBV7-9	ASSPSRGEAF
NA	TRBV6-2/TRBV6-3	ASSPRRSGQLYEQY
NA	TRBV12-5	ASGLFQGEMNTEAF
many	TRBV7-3	ASSPDSRTDTQY
NA	TRBV10-3	AISGTQTGETQY
NA	TRBV5-1	ASSASPSGQSGDTEAF
many	TRBV12-3/TRBV12-4	ASSLRTAGAF
NA	TRBV30	AWSGTGTGAEKLF
many	TRBV20-1	SASGTRNNEQF
few	TRBV24-1	ATSETRGRETQY
many	TRBV2	ASSRQGLAYEQY
NA	TRBV24-1	ATSVPTGGYPDTQY
many	TRBV9	ASSVGLAGGGNEQF
many	TRBV2	ASSDVAGAQGTQY
many	TRBV6-2/TRBV6-3	ASSYPLAVVDSLSYNEQF
many	TRBV6-5	ASSYSGQDNSPLH
few	TRBV20-1	SAREGVRRGTDTQY
many	TRBV7-3	ASSEQAGDNSIEQF
many	TRBV3-1	ASADRGGSETQY
many	TRBV7-3	ASSLTGGSLSETQY
many	TRBV27	ASSFAGRETQY
many	TRBV12-3/TRBV12-4	ASSLSSGGAAETQY
many	TRBV4-2	ASSHRGREAF
many	TRBV28	ASSSRGNAKNIQY
many	TRBV4-1	ASSHSQGFGETQY
few	TRBV5-1	ASSFRPGQTNSPLH
many	TRBV28	ASSPPGQIYEQY
many	TRBV2	ASSKPSSGNTIY
few	TRBV13	ASSLWGRGNEQF